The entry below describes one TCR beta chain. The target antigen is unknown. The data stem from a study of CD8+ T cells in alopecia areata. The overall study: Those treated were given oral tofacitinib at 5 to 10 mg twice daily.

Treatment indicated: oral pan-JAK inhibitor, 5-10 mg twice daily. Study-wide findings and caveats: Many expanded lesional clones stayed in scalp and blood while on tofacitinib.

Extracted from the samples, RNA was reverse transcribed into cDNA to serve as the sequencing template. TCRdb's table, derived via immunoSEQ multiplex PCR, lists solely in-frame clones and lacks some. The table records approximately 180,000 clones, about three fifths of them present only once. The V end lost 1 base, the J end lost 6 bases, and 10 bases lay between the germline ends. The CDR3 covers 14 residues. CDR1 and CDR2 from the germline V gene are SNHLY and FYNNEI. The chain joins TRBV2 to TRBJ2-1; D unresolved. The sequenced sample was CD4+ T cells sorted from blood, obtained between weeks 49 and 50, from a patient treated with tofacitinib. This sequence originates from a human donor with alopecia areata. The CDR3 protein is CASSEDPWANEQFF. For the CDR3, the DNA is TGTGCCAGCAGTGAAGACCCCTGGGCCAATGAGCAGTTCTTC.